This entry lists 11 T cell receptor beta chains sequenced from one sample in a study of neurological immune-mediated disorders. TCRdb called the 5' RACE reads again in MiXCR, with one record for every CDR3 protein. The data contain tens of thousands of distinct CDR3 sequences, 2% to 2.5% of them singletons. Sequencing was performed on PBMCs. These receptors all stem from a woman in her forties or fifties with multiple sclerosis.

This clonotype was seen many times. The chain recombines TRBV21-1 with TRBJ1-5; the table gives TRBD1 as D, unverified against the DNA. TRBV21-1 is given as a pseudogene. This CDR3 is built from 16 residues. This chain's CDR3 is CASRFTRDRDNQPQHF. The CDR3 DNA follows: TGTGCCAGCAGATTCACCCGGGACAGGGACAATCAGCCCCAGCATTTT.

As concerns this clonotype: This sequence may be a read error, since a much larger clone differs from it by one base. This chain connects TRBV9 to TRBJ2-3; D perhaps matches TRBD1 (6 bases). The length of the CDR3 is 15 residues. Germline CDR1 and CDR2: SGDLS and YYNGEE. This CDR3 reads CASSNRPDRSGTKYF. CDR3 sequence (DNA): TGTGCCAGCAGCAACCGACCCGACAGGTCTGGTACGAAGTATTTT.

This clonotype has a count of ten or more. The chain has TRBV12-3 or TRBV12-4 and TRBJ1-4, with D possibly matching TRBD1 (5 bases). With 5 bases removed from V and 7 bases from J, the gap between germline ends came to 17 bases. The CDR3 has 15 residues. The CDR3 spells CASSPNRGEGEKLFF. CDR3 bases: TGTGCCAGCAGTCCCAATCGGGGGGAGGGTGAAAAACTGTTTTTT.

This clonotype has at least ten counts. The V and J genes are TRBV18 and TRBJ2-7; D is perhaps TRBD2 (6 bases). Trimming removed 3 bases at V and 4 bases at J, with 13 bases between. Germline V gene sequence: CDR1 KGHSH, CDR2 LQKENI. The CDR3 loop spans 14 amino acids. The CDR3 protein is CASSPGRETYEQYF. Here the CDR3 DNA reads TGTGCCAGCTCACCGGGACGGGAGACTTACGAGCAGTACTTC.

This clonotype was observed many times. The chain carries TRBV18 and TRBJ2-7, with TRBD1 identical over 7 bases. Unmatched junction bases numbered 5, after V lost 4 bases and J lost 5 bases. The CDR3 is 13 amino acids. In germline, CDR1 is KGHSH, CDR2 LQKENI. DNA for the CDR3: TGTGCCAGCTCACTGTCAGGGGGAGACGAGCAGTACTTC. Translated, it gives CASSLSGGDEQYF. The complete variable domain, with remaining parts taken from reference TRBV18 and TRBJ2-7, reads NAGVMQNPRHLVRRRGQEARLRCSPMKGHSHVYWYRQLPEEGLKFMVYLQKENIIDESGMPKERFSAEFPKEGPSILRIQQVVRGDSAAYFCASSLSGGDEQYFGPGTRLTVT.

This clonotype was recorded many times. The rearrangement links TRBV7-2 to TRBJ2-1; D gene unclear. Trimming removed 2 bases from V and 6 bases from J, with 11 bases in between. The CDR3 is 14 residues long. Germline CDR1 SGHTA, CDR2 FQGNSA. The CDR3 loop is CASSLRANVNEQFF. The CDR3 coding sequence is TGTGCCAGCAGCTTACGCGCCAACGTCAATGAGCAGTTCTTC.

This clonotype occurred many times. This chain uses TRBV7-8 with TRBJ2-3; a possible D gene is TRBD2 (6 bases). The CDR3 length is 15 residues. Germline V gives CDR1 SGHVS, CDR2 FQNEAQ. V shed 2 bases and J shed 0 bases, with 9 bases lying between them. The DNA for the CDR3 is TGTGCCAGCAGCTTAATGGCGGGGAGCACAGATACGCAGTATTTT. It yields the protein CASSLMAGSTDTQYF.

This clonotype was observed many times. J is TRBJ1-2 and V is TRBV20-1, with D maybe TRBD1 (6 bases). The CDR3 extends over 14 amino acids. Trimming pared 5 bases from V and 8 bases from J, leaving 21 bases between. Germline lookup yields CDR1 DFQATT and CDR2 SNEGSKA (reference sequence). Here the CDR3 reads CSAVHGGLSWGYTF. The CDR3 DNA is TGCAGTGCTGTCCACGGGGGGCTATCTTGGGGCTACACCTTC.

With regard to this clonotype: Germline is not matched at one junction end, which may reflect a read error. The J gene is TRBJ1-5, the V gene TRBV25-1; D remains ambiguous. The CDR3 length is 10 residues. Per the germline V gene, CDR1 is MGHDK and CDR2 is SYGVNS. The CDR3 here is CVSSAQPQNF. As DNA, the CDR3 is TGTGTCAGCAGTGCTCAGCCCCAGAATTTT.

This clonotype is judged medium-sized. The CDR3 reads CATSRVGELFF. The DNA of the CDR3 is TGTGCCACCAGCAGAGTCGGGGAGCTGTTTTTT. The chain couples TRBV15 to TRBJ2-2; D call uncertain. Germline V lookup: CDR1 LNHNV, CDR2 YYDKDF (reference sequence). V lost 1 base and J lost 7, with 1 base in between. The CDR3 has 11 residues.

This clonotype showed up many times. With a much larger clone just one base away, this may be a read error. A read error is likely, as this CDR3 ends without the conserved phenylalanine or tryptophan. The chain employs TRBV20-1 and TRBJ2-1, with 9 bases lining up with TRBD2. The V gene's germline CDR1 is DFQATT and CDR2 SNEGSKA (reference sequence). This CDR3 has 15 residues. With 6 bases clipped from V and 6 bases from J, the junction kept 12 bases outside the gene matches. The chain's CDR3 is CSAEALGLAVNEQFC. As DNA, the CDR3 is TGCAGTGCCGAAGCACTGGGACTAGCCGTCAATGAGCAGTTCTGC.